One TCR beta chain is described in this entry. This sample was included in a study of blood T cell repertoires in COVID-19. The method was immunoSEQ multiplex PCR; TCRdb's version includes in-frame clones alone and lacks a portion of them. Of about 110,000 clones listed, more than 80% are singletons. Source material: peripheral blood. The TCR comes from a man aged 35 to 55 with active or convalescent COVID-19.

In nucleotides, the CDR3 is TGTGCCAGCAGCCCCGGACAGGGAAACACCATATATTTT. Amino acids: CASSPGQGNTIYF. This rearrangement joins TRBV7-2 to TRBJ1-3, with D perhaps matching TRBD1 (6 bases). Germline V gene lookup returns CDR1 SGHTA and CDR2 FQGNSA. Between the trimmed V and J ends, which lost 5 bases and 4 bases, there was a span of 9 bases. This CDR3 spans 13 amino acids. Filled out from reference TRBV7-2 and TRBJ1-3, the complete variable domain reads GAGVSQSPSNKVTEKGKDVELRCDPISGHTALYWYRQSLGQGLEFLIYFQGNSAPDKSGLPSDRFSAERTGGSVSTLTIQRTQQEDSAVYLCASSPGQGNTIYFGEGSWLTVV.